This is a list of T cell receptor beta chains from one sample in a study of CD8 T cells in Susac syndrome. TCRdb reanalysed the immunoSEQ multiplex PCR reads using MiXCR and keeps one entry per CDR3 protein. The sample yields hundreds of thousands of distinct CDR3 sequences, just under 95% seen once. The specimen was CD4+ T cells from PBMCs. The receptors were gathered from a human donor with multiple sclerosis. Both conserved end residues are part of each CDR3. A D gene is named only where the DNA matches it firmly. Expanded clones get a size class; other rows say once, few or many, or leave the size out.

J	V	size	D	CDR3	DNA
TRBJ2-7	TRBV10-2	NA	TRBD1	CASSLTGDEQYF	TGCGCCAGCAGCCTGACAGGGGACGAGCAGTACTTC
TRBJ2-5	TRBV12-3/TRBV12-4	NA	TRBD2	CASTRLAGGRETQYF	TGTGCCAGCACCCGACTAGCGGGGGGTCGAGAGACCCAGTACTTC
TRBJ1-3	TRBV12-3/TRBV12-4	NA	TRBD1	CASSLANPGGTGNTIYF	TGTGCCAGCAGTTTAGCGAATCCAGGGGGCACTGGAAACACCATATATTTT
TRBJ2-1	TRBV18	NA	NA	CASSPFGGLNEQFF	TGTGCCAGCTCACCCTTCGGGGGGCTCAATGAGCAGTTCTTC
TRBJ2-1	TRBV11-2	NA	NA	CASSSRQPQGNEQFF	TGTGCCAGCAGCTCCCGTCAGCCCCAAGGCAATGAGCAGTTCTTC
TRBJ1-1	TRBV9	NA	TRBD1	CASSVQPDRGGEAFF	TGTGCCAGCAGCGTCCAACCGGACAGGGGAGGTGAAGCTTTCTTT
TRBJ2-3	TRBV2	NA	TRBD1	CASRDRGARTDTQYF	TGTGCCAGCAGGGACAGGGGGGCTCGCACAGATACGCAGTATTTT
TRBJ2-2	TRBV24-1	NA	NA	CATSDEWQGGTGELFF	TGTGCCACCAGTGATGAGTGGCAGGGAGGCACCGGGGAGCTGTTTTTT
TRBJ1-2	TRBV2	NA	TRBD1	CASSEATGVVYGYTF	TGTGCCAGCAGTGAAGCTACAGGGGTTGTCTATGGCTACACCTTC
TRBJ1-1	TRBV18	NA	NA	CASSPGWGGTNTEAFF	TGTGCCAGCTCGCCGGGGTGGGGGGGCACGAACACTGAAGCTTTCTTT
TRBJ2-7	TRBV29-1	NA	NA	CSVMTVDEQYF	TGCAGCGTAATGACAGTCGACGAGCAGTACTTC
TRBJ1-6	TRBV30	NA	NA	CAWSLDSPLHF	TGTGCCTGGAGCCTGGACTCACCCCTCCACTTT
TRBJ2-5	TRBV5-1	NA	TRBD1	CASTKQGTVLETQYF	TGCGCCAGCACGAAACAGGGGACCGTTCTAGAGACCCAGTACTTC
TRBJ1-5	TRBV20-1	NA	NA	CSAVPPSGAQPQHF	TGCAGTGCAGTACCTCCATCAGGTGCTCAGCCCCAGCATTTT
TRBJ2-7	TRBV10-2	NA	NA	CASSEWLPGDYEQYF	TGCGCCAGCAGTGAATGGCTCCCGGGGGACTACGAGCAGTACTTC
TRBJ2-3	TRBV29-1	once	TRBD2	CSVEEGGGTDTQYF	TGCAGCGTTGAAGAGGGGGGGGGCACAGATACGCAGTATTTT
TRBJ2-5	TRBV29-1	NA	NA	CSVEGTQSRQETQYF	TGCAGCGTTGAAGGGACTCAGAGTCGCCAAGAGACCCAGTACTTC
TRBJ1-1	TRBV21-1	NA	NA	CASRDRGRRMNTEAFF	TGTGCCAGCCGGGACAGGGGGCGCAGAATGAACACTGAAGCTTTCTTT
TRBJ1-5	TRBV3-1	NA	NA	CASSQGWGDQPQHF	TGTGCCAGCAGCCAAGGGTGGGGAGATCAGCCCCAGCATTTT
TRBJ2-1	TRBV12-3/TRBV12-4	NA	NA	CASSLSSGQSYNEQFF	TGTGCCAGCAGTTTATCTTCCGGACAATCCTACAATGAGCAGTTCTTC